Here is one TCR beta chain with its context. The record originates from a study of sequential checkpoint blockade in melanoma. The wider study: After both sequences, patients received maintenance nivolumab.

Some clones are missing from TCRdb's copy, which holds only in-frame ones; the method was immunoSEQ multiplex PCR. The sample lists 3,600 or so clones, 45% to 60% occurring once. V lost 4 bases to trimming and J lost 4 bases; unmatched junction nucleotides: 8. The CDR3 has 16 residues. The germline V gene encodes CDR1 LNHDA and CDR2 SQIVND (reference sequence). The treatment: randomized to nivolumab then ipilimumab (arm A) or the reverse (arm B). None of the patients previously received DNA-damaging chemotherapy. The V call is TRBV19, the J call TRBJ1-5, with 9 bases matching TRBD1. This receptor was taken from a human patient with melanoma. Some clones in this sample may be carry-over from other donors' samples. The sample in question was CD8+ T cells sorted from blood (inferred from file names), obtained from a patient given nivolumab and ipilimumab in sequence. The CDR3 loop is CASSNDPGTGNQPQHF. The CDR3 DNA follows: TGTGCCAGTAGTAACGATCCCGGGACAGGGAATCAGCCCCAGCATTTT. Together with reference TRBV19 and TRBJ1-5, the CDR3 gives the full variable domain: DGGITQSPKYLFRKEGQNVTLSCEQNLNHDAMYWYRQDPGQGLRLIYYSQIVNDFQKGDIAEGYSVSREKKESFPLTVTSAQKNPTAFYLCASSNDPGTGNQPQHFGDGTRLSIL.